This is a list of T cell receptor beta chains from one sample in a study of OX40 agonist ivuxolimab in advanced cancers. TCRdb keeps only in-frame clones here, not all; method: immunoSEQ multiplex PCR. The table has 25,000 or so clones, approximately 80% seen once. This specimen was CD4+ or CD8+ T cells sorted from blood, taken in a trial of the OX40 agonist ivuxolimab. All receptors come from an adult with an advanced solid tumor such as melanoma, head and neck, liver or kidney cancer. CDR3s include the opening cysteine and the closing phenylalanine or tryptophan. The D gene is left open where the match is weak. Clone size is stated in some rows and not others, as once, few, many or a class when expanded.

CDR3nt: TGTGCCAGCAGCCCCCGCGGGGGAATTGGGGGCAATCAGCCCCAGCATTTT
CDR3aa: CASSPRGGIGGNQPQHF
v_gene: TRBV7-6
abundance: few
j_gene: TRBJ1-5
d_gene: NA

CDR3nt: TGCGCCAGCAGCCAAGATGGGGGGAGCACAGATACGCAGTATTTT
CDR3aa: CASSQDGGSTDTQYF
v_gene: TRBV4-3
abundance: NA
j_gene: TRBJ2-3
d_gene: NA

CDR3nt: TGTGCCAGCAGCTCAAGCTCTGGAAACACCATATATTTT
CDR3aa: CASSSSSGNTIYF
v_gene: TRBV6-6
abundance: NA
j_gene: TRBJ1-3
d_gene: NA

CDR3nt: TGTGCCAGCAGCGATCCCTCCCGGGACTCCCAGCAGTTCTTC
CDR3aa: CASSDPSRDSQQFF
v_gene: TRBV11-1
abundance: few
j_gene: TRBJ2-1
d_gene: NA

CDR3nt: TGTGCCAGCAGTTTACGGCCTTTTGCTGAAGCTTTCTTT
CDR3aa: CASSLRPFAEAFF
v_gene: TRBV28
abundance: NA
j_gene: TRBJ1-1
d_gene: NA

CDR3nt: TGTGCCAGCAGCCTGTCCGGTCAGCCCCAGCATTTT
CDR3aa: CASSLSGQPQHF
v_gene: TRBV5-4
abundance: NA
j_gene: TRBJ1-5
d_gene: NA

CDR3nt: TGTGCCAGCAGCAACCGGGACAGGGTAAAAAATGAGCAGTTCTTC
CDR3aa: CASSNRDRVKNEQFF
v_gene: TRBV6-5
abundance: NA
j_gene: TRBJ2-1
d_gene: TRBD1

CDR3nt: TGTGCCAGCAGCTTCCTGGGGGACTATGGCTACACCTTC
CDR3aa: CASSFLGDYGYTF
v_gene: TRBV5-5
abundance: once
j_gene: TRBJ1-2
d_gene: NA

CDR3nt: TGTGCCAGCAGCCTTTCCCGACAGGGAGAGACCCAGTACTTC
CDR3aa: CASSLSRQGETQYF
v_gene: TRBV7-2
abundance: NA
j_gene: TRBJ2-5
d_gene: TRBD1

CDR3nt: TGTGCCAGCAGCCTATACAGGGGGCATTCTGAAGCTTTCTTT
CDR3aa: CASSLYRGHSEAFF
v_gene: TRBV11-2
abundance: NA
j_gene: TRBJ1-1
d_gene: TRBD1

CDR3nt: TGTGCCAGCAGCCAAGATCTCGGGGGGGCCCACTCTGGAAACACCATATATTTT
CDR3aa: CASSQDLGGAHSGNTIYF
v_gene: TRBV4-2
abundance: NA
j_gene: TRBJ1-3
d_gene: NA

CDR3nt: TGTGCCTGGAGCGTGGTATCTGGGGCCAACGTCCTGACTTTC
CDR3aa: CAWSVVSGANVLTF
v_gene: TRBV30
abundance: NA
j_gene: TRBJ2-6
d_gene: NA

CDR3nt: TGTGCCACCAGCGTACCCCCCGGGGAGACCCAGTACTTC
CDR3aa: CATSVPPGETQYF
v_gene: TRBV15
abundance: NA
j_gene: TRBJ2-5
d_gene: NA

CDR3nt: TGTGCCAGCAGCTTGCCAGGGGCCAAGAAGACCTACGAGCAGTACTTC
CDR3aa: CASSLPGAKKTYEQYF
v_gene: TRBV5-4
abundance: NA
j_gene: TRBJ2-7
d_gene: NA

CDR3nt: TGTGCCAGCAGCCCCTGGGACAGTGGAAACACCATATATTTT
CDR3aa: CASSPWDSGNTIYF
v_gene: TRBV11-1
abundance: NA
j_gene: TRBJ1-3
d_gene: TRBD1

CDR3nt: TGTGCCAGCAGCTTAGGGCAGGGTGGTGGCTACACCTTC
CDR3aa: CASSLGQGGGYTF
v_gene: TRBV7-3
abundance: NA
j_gene: TRBJ1-2
d_gene: NA

CDR3nt: TGCAGCGTTGTGGGCGGCCCCGCCCATGATGAGCAGTTCTTC
CDR3aa: CSVVGGPAHDEQFF
v_gene: TRBV29-1
abundance: NA
j_gene: TRBJ2-1
d_gene: NA

CDR3nt: TGTGCCAGCAGTCCCGGGACAGGCAACACCGGGGAGCTGTTTTTT
CDR3aa: CASSPGTGNTGELFF
v_gene: TRBV6-4
abundance: NA
j_gene: TRBJ2-2
d_gene: TRBD1

CDR3nt: TGTGCCAGCAGTTACTCGCACACCTCCTACGAGCAGTACTTC
CDR3aa: CASSYSHTSYEQYF
v_gene: TRBV6-6
abundance: NA
j_gene: TRBJ2-7
d_gene: NA

CDR3nt: TGTGCCAGCAGTCACCCGGCCCAGCCGGAGTTCTTC
CDR3aa: CASSHPAQPEFF
v_gene: TRBV27
abundance: NA
j_gene: TRBJ2-1
d_gene: NA

CDR3nt: TGTGCCAGCAGTTTCGCCGGGGATTCACCCCTCCACTTT
CDR3aa: CASSFAGDSPLHF
v_gene: TRBV27
abundance: few
j_gene: TRBJ1-6
d_gene: NA

CDR3nt: TGCGCCAGCAGCTTCGGTCTAGCGGGAGTGGATGAGCAGTTCTTC
CDR3aa: CASSFGLAGVDEQFF
v_gene: TRBV5-1
abundance: NA
j_gene: TRBJ2-1
d_gene: TRBD2

CDR3nt: TGTGCCAGCATCCTACCGGGACAGGGCTCCTACGAGCAGTACTTC
CDR3aa: CASILPGQGSYEQYF
v_gene: TRBV5-4
abundance: NA
j_gene: TRBJ2-7
d_gene: TRBD1

CDR3nt: TGTGCCAGCAGTTTATGGGGACAAAATCAGCCCCAGCATTTT
CDR3aa: CASSLWGQNQPQHF
v_gene: TRBV27
abundance: NA
j_gene: TRBJ1-5
d_gene: NA

CDR3nt: TGTGCCAGCAGCTTTCGCCGGGCCCAAGAGACCCAGTACTTC
CDR3aa: CASSFRRAQETQYF
v_gene: TRBV7-2
abundance: once
j_gene: TRBJ2-5
d_gene: NA

CDR3nt: TGTGCCAGCAGCCATGAAGAGGGCAATTCACCCCTCCACTTT
CDR3aa: CASSHEEGNSPLHF
v_gene: TRBV5-4
abundance: NA
j_gene: TRBJ1-6
d_gene: NA

CDR3nt: TGTGCCAGCAGCCTATTTGTCGGGGGCTACACCTTC
CDR3aa: CASSLFVGGYTF
v_gene: TRBV28
abundance: NA
j_gene: TRBJ1-2
d_gene: NA

CDR3nt: TGTGCCTGGAGTGTGGGGACAGGGATACCCTACGAGCAGTACTTC
CDR3aa: CAWSVGTGIPYEQYF
v_gene: TRBV30
abundance: few
j_gene: TRBJ2-7
d_gene: TRBD1

CDR3nt: TGTGCCAGCGACCTGGGACAGGGTAACGATTCACCCCTCCACTTT
CDR3aa: CASDLGQGNDSPLHF
v_gene: TRBV6-1
abundance: NA
j_gene: TRBJ1-6
d_gene: TRBD1

CDR3nt: TGTGCCAGCAGCTTACGGGCAGACCAGAACACCGGGGAGCTGTTTTTT
CDR3aa: CASSLRADQNTGELFF
v_gene: TRBV11-3
abundance: NA
j_gene: TRBJ2-2
d_gene: NA

CDR3nt: TGTGCCTGGAGTCGCAGGGAGAGAGATACGCAGTATTTT
CDR3aa: CAWSRRERDTQYF
v_gene: TRBV30
abundance: NA
j_gene: TRBJ2-3
d_gene: NA

CDR3nt: TGCGCCAGCAGCTTTAAGGGGGACACTGAAGCTTTCTTT
CDR3aa: CASSFKGDTEAFF
v_gene: TRBV5-1
abundance: once
j_gene: TRBJ1-1
d_gene: NA

CDR3nt: TGTGCCAGCAGCTTAGGGGCTAGCGGGTTGACAGATACGCAGTATTTT
CDR3aa: CASSLGASGLTDTQYF
v_gene: TRBV7-9
abundance: NA
j_gene: TRBJ2-3
d_gene: TRBD2

CDR3nt: TGTGCCAGCAGTTCTCACGGCGGGGGCCCGCTTACGCAGTATTTT
CDR3aa: CASSSHGGGPLTQYF
v_gene: TRBV6-6
abundance: NA
j_gene: TRBJ2-3
d_gene: NA

CDR3nt: TGTGCCAGCAGCTTATCCGGGGGGCCTAGCGGCTACGAGCAGTACTTC
CDR3aa: CASSLSGGPSGYEQYF
v_gene: TRBV7-2
abundance: NA
j_gene: TRBJ2-7
d_gene: NA

CDR3nt: TGCGCCAGCAGCTTGGGGGCAACAGATACGCAGTATTTT
CDR3aa: CASSLGATDTQYF
v_gene: TRBV5-1
abundance: medium-sized
j_gene: TRBJ2-3
d_gene: NA

CDR3nt: TGTGCCAGCAGCCAGGGACTCCGCTCCTACGAGCAGTACTTC
CDR3aa: CASSQGLRSYEQYF
v_gene: TRBV7-2
abundance: NA
j_gene: TRBJ2-7
d_gene: NA

CDR3nt: TGTGCCAGTAGCGGGCTAACGATCTCTGGGGCCAACGTCCTGACTTTC
CDR3aa: CASSGLTISGANVLTF
v_gene: TRBV19
abundance: NA
j_gene: TRBJ2-6
d_gene: NA

CDR3nt: TGTGCCAGTAGTATCCAGGGAACAGGAAACACCATATATTTT
CDR3aa: CASSIQGTGNTIYF
v_gene: TRBV19
abundance: once
j_gene: TRBJ1-3
d_gene: NA

CDR3nt: TGCGCCAGCAGGGGGGAGCTAGCGGGTGGCAATGAGCAGTTCTTC
CDR3aa: CASRGELAGGNEQFF
v_gene: TRBV5-1
abundance: NA
j_gene: TRBJ2-1
d_gene: TRBD2

CDR3nt: TGTGCCAGCAGTCCGACACTACTCTATGGCTACACCTTC
CDR3aa: CASSPTLLYGYTF
v_gene: TRBV6-5
abundance: once
j_gene: TRBJ1-2
d_gene: NA

CDR3nt: TGCGCCAGCAGCCAAGAGGGGGCGGACTACAATGAGCAGTTCTTC
CDR3aa: CASSQEGADYNEQFF
v_gene: TRBV4-1
abundance: NA
j_gene: TRBJ2-1
d_gene: NA

CDR3nt: TGTGCCAGCAGTGGCGAGGGGACGGACTATGGCTACACCTTC
CDR3aa: CASSGEGTDYGYTF
v_gene: TRBV16
abundance: NA
j_gene: TRBJ1-2
d_gene: NA

CDR3nt: TGTGCCAGCAGTCTTCTAGCGGACACCTTCAATGAGCAGTTCTTC
CDR3aa: CASSLLADTFNEQFF
v_gene: TRBV5-5
abundance: NA
j_gene: TRBJ2-1
d_gene: TRBD2

CDR3nt: TGTGCCAGCAGTAGCGTTACAGGGAACTATGGCTACACCTTC
CDR3aa: CASSSVTGNYGYTF
v_gene: TRBV27
abundance: NA
j_gene: TRBJ1-2
d_gene: NA

CDR3nt: TGTGCCAGCAGCCAAGGGGACTGGTCTGGGGCCAACGTCCTGACTTTC
CDR3aa: CASSQGDWSGANVLTF
v_gene: TRBV4-2
abundance: once
j_gene: TRBJ2-6
d_gene: NA